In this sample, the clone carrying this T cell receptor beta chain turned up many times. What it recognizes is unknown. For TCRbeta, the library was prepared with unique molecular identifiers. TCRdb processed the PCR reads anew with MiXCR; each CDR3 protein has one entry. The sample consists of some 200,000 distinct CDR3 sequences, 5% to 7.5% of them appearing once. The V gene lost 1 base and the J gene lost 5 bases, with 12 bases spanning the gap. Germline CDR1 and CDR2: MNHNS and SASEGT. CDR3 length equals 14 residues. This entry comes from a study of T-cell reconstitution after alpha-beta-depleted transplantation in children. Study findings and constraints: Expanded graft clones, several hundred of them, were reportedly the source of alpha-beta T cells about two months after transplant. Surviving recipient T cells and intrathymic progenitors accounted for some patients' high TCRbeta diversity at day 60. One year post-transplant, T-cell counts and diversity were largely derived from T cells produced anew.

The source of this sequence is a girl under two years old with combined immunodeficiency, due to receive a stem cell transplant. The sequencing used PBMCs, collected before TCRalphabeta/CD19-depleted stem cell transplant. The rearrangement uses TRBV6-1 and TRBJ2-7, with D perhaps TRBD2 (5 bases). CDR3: CASSEGGEAHEQYF. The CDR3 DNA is TGTGCCAGCAGTGAAGGGGGAGAGGCCCACGAGCAGTACTTC.